The source of this T cell receptor beta chain is a study of T cell repertoires in cytomegalovirus infection. This clonotype was detected a few times. Its antigen is not identified. TCRdb reprocessed the reads with MiXCR, giving one entry per CDR3 protein. The sample records 450,000 to 550,000 distinct CDR3 sequences, under 45% being singletons. The starting material was cultured PBMCs, obtained from culture after CMV antigen stimulation. The origin of this receptor is a human donor in good health (CMV status not recorded). Some clones in this sample may be carry-over from other donors' samples.

CDR3 sequence (DNA): TGTGCCAGCAGCACGCGGGACCAAAGTCAGCAGTACTTC. It translates to CASSTRDQSQQYF. The chain uses TRBV7-9 and TRBJ2-7; a weak D match, TRBD2 (6 bases). Germline-derived CDR1 and CDR2 are SEHNR and FQNEAQ (reference sequence). V gave up 5 bases and J gave up 8 bases, with 16 bases separating them. The CDR3 loop spans 13 amino acids.